A selection of T cell receptor beta chains follows, all from one sample in a study of CD8 T cells in ankylosing spondylitis. TCRdb used MiXCR to reprocess the 5' RACE reads, holding one entry per CDR3 protein. The sample yields 150,000 to 250,000 distinct CDR3 sequences, 9.5% to 15% seen once. The sequencing input was blood, either unsorted or a sorted T cell fraction (not recorded which). These receptors came from a male donor with ankylosing spondylitis or in good health (not recorded which). CDR3s include the opening cysteine and the closing phenylalanine or tryptophan. A D gene is named only where the DNA matches it firmly. Clone size is not always given. Where it is, it says once, few, many or a class for expanded clones.

v_call: TRBV4-1; clone_size: many; j_call: TRBJ2-2; d_call: NA; cdr3_aa: CASSQDWGAGELFF; cdr3_nt: TGCGCCAGCAGCCAAGATTGGGGTGCCGGGGAGCTGTTTTTT
v_call: TRBV12-3/TRBV12-4; clone_size: few; j_call: TRBJ1-1; d_call: NA; cdr3_aa: CASSLGWEIVVNTEAFF; cdr3_nt: TGTGCCAGCAGTTTAGGGTGGGAGATAGTAGTGAACACTGAAGCTTTCTTT
v_call: TRBV27; clone_size: NA; j_call: TRBJ2-7; d_call: TRBD2; cdr3_aa: CASSVSGGTYEQYF; cdr3_nt: TGTGCCAGCAGTGTTAGCGGGGGAACGTACGAGCAGTACTTC
v_call: TRBV12-3/TRBV12-4; clone_size: NA; j_call: TRBJ1-2; d_call: NA; cdr3_aa: CASSTHLGMDYGYTF; cdr3_nt: TGTGCCAGCAGTACTCACCTGGGGATGGACTATGGCTACACCTTC
v_call: TRBV10-3; clone_size: NA; j_call: TRBJ2-6; d_call: NA; cdr3_aa: CAISGTELSTGANVLTF; cdr3_nt: TGTGCCATCAGTGGGACGGAGCTTTCCACTGGGGCCAACGTCCTGACTTTC
v_call: TRBV6-1; clone_size: few; j_call: TRBJ2-1; d_call: NA; cdr3_aa: CASSGWPPEQFF; cdr3_nt: TGTGCCAGCAGTGGCTGGCCCCCCGAGCAGTTCTTC
v_call: TRBV20-1; clone_size: NA; j_call: TRBJ2-7; d_call: TRBD2; cdr3_aa: CSAHPTSGAYEQYF; cdr3_nt: TGCAGTGCCCACCCTACTAGCGGGGCTTACGAGCAGTACTTC
v_call: TRBV7-2; clone_size: NA; j_call: TRBJ2-2; d_call: TRBD1; cdr3_aa: CASSSRDRGFSTGELFF; cdr3_nt: TGTGCCAGCAGCTCCCGGGACAGGGGGTTTAGCACCGGGGAGCTGTTTTTT
v_call: TRBV5-1; clone_size: NA; j_call: TRBJ2-2; d_call: NA; cdr3_aa: CASSWASTNTGELFF; cdr3_nt: TGCGCCAGCAGCTGGGCGTCCACAAACACCGGGGAGCTGTTTTTT
v_call: TRBV5-1; clone_size: NA; j_call: TRBJ2-1; d_call: NA; cdr3_aa: CASSLGRDENEQFF; cdr3_nt: TGCGCCAGCAGCTTGGGACGAGACGAAAATGAGCAGTTCTTC
v_call: TRBV14; clone_size: NA; j_call: TRBJ2-5; d_call: TRBD1; cdr3_aa: CASSQVGGTAQYF; cdr3_nt: TGTGCCAGCAGCCAAGTAGGGGGCACGGCCCAGTACTTC
v_call: TRBV11-3; clone_size: many; j_call: TRBJ2-3; d_call: NA; cdr3_aa: CASSPSEDTQYF; cdr3_nt: TGTGCCAGCAGCCCTAGTGAAGATACGCAGTATTTT
v_call: TRBV27; clone_size: many; j_call: TRBJ2-6; d_call: NA; cdr3_aa: CASTLPGAGANVLTF; cdr3_nt: TGTGCCAGCACCCTTCCAGGGGCTGGGGCCAACGTCCTGACTTTC
v_call: TRBV12-3/TRBV12-4; clone_size: NA; j_call: TRBJ1-1; d_call: NA; cdr3_aa: CASSLVAGERLNTEAFF; cdr3_nt: TGTGCCAGCAGTTTAGTGGCAGGGGAACGTCTGAACACTGAAGCTTTCTTT
v_call: TRBV30; clone_size: NA; j_call: TRBJ2-7; d_call: NA; cdr3_aa: CAWSVTLGGQLLYEQYF; cdr3_nt: TGTGCCTGGAGTGTAACCCTGGGTGGACAGCTCCTTTACGAGCAGTACTTC
v_call: TRBV10-3; clone_size: NA; j_call: TRBJ2-2; d_call: TRBD2; cdr3_aa: CAISELAGGGGELFF; cdr3_nt: TGTGCCATCAGTGAACTAGCGGGAGGTGGCGGGGAGCTGTTTTTT
v_call: TRBV30; clone_size: NA; j_call: TRBJ2-1; d_call: NA; cdr3_aa: CACVVAGEQFF; cdr3_nt: TGTGCCTGTGTCGTGGCCGGTGAGCAGTTCTTC
v_call: TRBV5-1; clone_size: many; j_call: TRBJ2-1; d_call: NA; cdr3_aa: CASSFMTFRGDEQFF; cdr3_nt: TGCGCCAGCAGCTTTATGACATTTCGTGGAGATGAGCAGTTCTTC
v_call: TRBV3-1; clone_size: many; j_call: TRBJ2-3; d_call: TRBD2; cdr3_aa: CASSLLGLVADTQYF; cdr3_nt: TGTGCCAGCAGCCTTCTAGGACTAGTGGCAGATACGCAGTATTTT
v_call: TRBV10-2; clone_size: NA; j_call: TRBJ1-1; d_call: NA; cdr3_aa: CASRGDREAFF; cdr3_nt: TGCGCCAGCAGGGGAGACAGAGAAGCTTTCTTT
v_call: TRBV20-1; clone_size: few; j_call: TRBJ2-4; d_call: TRBD1; cdr3_aa: CSARDRGVKNIQYF; cdr3_nt: TGCAGTGCTAGGGACAGGGGGGTCAAAAACATTCAGTACTTC
v_call: TRBV7-8; clone_size: few; j_call: TRBJ2-7; d_call: NA; cdr3_aa: CATRGRGYSYEQYF; cdr3_nt: TGTGCCACTCGGGGCAGGGGATACTCCTACGAGCAGTACTTC
v_call: TRBV7-9; clone_size: many; j_call: TRBJ2-1; d_call: TRBD2; cdr3_aa: CASSPTSGINEQFF; cdr3_nt: TGTGCCAGCAGCCCGACTAGCGGGATAAATGAGCAGTTCTTC
v_call: TRBV30; clone_size: NA; j_call: TRBJ2-1; d_call: TRBD2; cdr3_aa: CAWSHLAGQGQFF; cdr3_nt: TGTGCCTGGAGTCACCTAGCGGGCCAGGGGCAGTTCTTC
v_call: TRBV10-3; clone_size: NA; j_call: TRBJ1-1; d_call: NA; cdr3_aa: CAIGGRANTEAFF; cdr3_nt: TGTGCCATCGGGGGCAGGGCCAACACTGAAGCTTTCTTT
v_call: TRBV2; clone_size: NA; j_call: TRBJ2-1; d_call: NA; cdr3_aa: CASGSGQLPNEQFF; cdr3_nt: TGTGCCAGCGGTTCCGGACAGTTGCCGAATGAGCAGTTCTTC
v_call: TRBV3-1; clone_size: NA; j_call: TRBJ2-3; d_call: TRBD2; cdr3_aa: CASSQDVGTSGPRPGDTQYF; cdr3_nt: TGTGCCAGCAGCCAAGACGTAGGGACTAGCGGACCCAGACCGGGAGATACGCAGTATTTT
v_call: TRBV4-1; clone_size: few; j_call: TRBJ1-2; d_call: NA; cdr3_aa: CASSQGGLSENYGYTF; cdr3_nt: TGCGCCAGCAGCCAAGGTGGTCTGTCGGAGAACTATGGCTACACCTTC
v_call: TRBV11-2; clone_size: few; j_call: TRBJ1-2; d_call: NA; cdr3_aa: CASTPGTNYGYTF; cdr3_nt: TGTGCCAGCACTCCTGGGACTAACTATGGCTACACCTTC
v_call: TRBV4-1; clone_size: NA; j_call: TRBJ2-7; d_call: TRBD1; cdr3_aa: CASSRGTGNYEEYF; cdr3_nt: TGCGCCAGCAGCCGAGGGACAGGAAACTACGAGGAGTACTTC
v_call: TRBV5-5; clone_size: NA; j_call: TRBJ1-1; d_call: NA; cdr3_aa: CASSWSGNTEAFF; cdr3_nt: TGTGCCAGCAGCTGGTCGGGGAACACTGAAGCTTTCTTT
v_call: TRBV25-1; clone_size: few; j_call: TRBJ1-1; d_call: NA; cdr3_aa: CASSVMTVPLKAFF; cdr3_nt: TGTGCCAGCAGTGTTATGACCGTTCCACTGAAAGCTTTCTTT
v_call: TRBV7-9; clone_size: few; j_call: TRBJ2-4; d_call: NA; cdr3_aa: CASSLPGGQSIQYF; cdr3_nt: TGTGCCAGCAGCTTACCCGGGGGCCAAAGCATTCAGTACTTC
v_call: TRBV12-3/TRBV12-4; clone_size: many; j_call: TRBJ1-2; d_call: NA; cdr3_aa: CASSPGLDYGYTF; cdr3_nt: TGTGCCAGCAGTCCCGGACTGGACTATGGCTACACCTTC
v_call: TRBV4-1; clone_size: many; j_call: TRBJ1-5; d_call: NA; cdr3_aa: CASSQEGISNQPQHF; cdr3_nt: TGCGCCAGCAGCCAAGAAGGAATTAGCAATCAGCCCCAGCATTTT
v_call: TRBV19; clone_size: NA; j_call: TRBJ2-7; d_call: NA; cdr3_aa: CASSERRSSSYEQYF; cdr3_nt: TGTGCCAGTAGCGAGAGGCGATCGAGCTCCTACGAGCAGTACTTC
v_call: TRBV24-1; clone_size: NA; j_call: TRBJ2-3; d_call: NA; cdr3_aa: CATSRGDTDTQYF; cdr3_nt: TGTGCCACCAGTAGGGGGGACACAGATACGCAGTATTTT
v_call: TRBV4-1; clone_size: many; j_call: TRBJ1-2; d_call: NA; cdr3_aa: CASSPLLTGTNYGYTF; cdr3_nt: TGCGCCAGCAGCCCCCTATTGACAGGAACTAACTATGGCTACACCTTC
v_call: TRBV5-4; clone_size: NA; j_call: TRBJ2-2; d_call: NA; cdr3_aa: CASSLIGDTGELFF; cdr3_nt: TGTGCCAGCAGCTTGATCGGGGACACCGGGGAGCTGTTTTTT
v_call: TRBV7-9; clone_size: NA; j_call: TRBJ2-1; d_call: NA; cdr3_aa: CASSLGVSDYNEQFF; cdr3_nt: TGTGCCAGCAGCTTAGGTGTGTCTGATTACAATGAGCAGTTCTTC
v_call: TRBV6-1; clone_size: NA; j_call: TRBJ2-1; d_call: NA; cdr3_aa: CASRRQSSYNEQFF; cdr3_nt: TGTGCCAGCAGGAGGCAGAGCTCCTACAATGAGCAGTTCTTC
v_call: TRBV24-1; clone_size: many; j_call: TRBJ1-5; d_call: NA; cdr3_aa: CATSDSTDQPQHF; cdr3_nt: TGTGCCACCAGTGATTCCACGGATCAGCCCCAGCATTTT
v_call: TRBV5-6; clone_size: NA; j_call: TRBJ2-1; d_call: NA; cdr3_aa: CASSPTRGRTYNEQFF; cdr3_nt: TGTGCCAGCAGCCCTACTCGGGGGCGAACCTACAATGAGCAGTTCTTC
v_call: TRBV6-4; clone_size: NA; j_call: TRBJ2-1; d_call: TRBD2; cdr3_aa: CASSDTSGTYNEQFF; cdr3_nt: TGTGCCAGCAGTGATACTAGCGGAACCTACAATGAGCAGTTCTTC
v_call: TRBV6-5; clone_size: few; j_call: TRBJ2-1; d_call: NA; cdr3_aa: CASSYIAGNEQFF; cdr3_nt: TGTGCCAGCAGTTACATCGCGGGCAATGAGCAGTTCTTC
v_call: TRBV5-1; clone_size: NA; j_call: TRBJ1-2; d_call: TRBD1; cdr3_aa: CASSPRQGEGYTF; cdr3_nt: TGCGCCAGCAGCCCTCGACAGGGAGAGGGCTACACCTTC
v_call: TRBV20-1; clone_size: few; j_call: TRBJ2-7; d_call: NA; cdr3_aa: CSARKSVGNEQYF; cdr3_nt: TGCAGTGCTAGGAAATCAGTAGGGAACGAGCAGTACTTC
v_call: TRBV7-6; clone_size: few; j_call: TRBJ2-1; d_call: TRBD2; cdr3_aa: CASSLAGAGGPSTYNEQFF; cdr3_nt: TGTGCCAGCAGCTTAGCGGGGGCGGGAGGCCCCTCAACCTACAATGAGCAGTTCTTC
v_call: TRBV7-9; clone_size: NA; j_call: TRBJ1-2; d_call: TRBD1; cdr3_aa: CASSLDGQGVYGYTF; cdr3_nt: TGTGCCAGCAGCTTAGATGGACAGGGTGTGTATGGCTACACCTTC
v_call: TRBV5-6; clone_size: few; j_call: TRBJ2-4; d_call: TRBD2; cdr3_aa: CASSLASGLAKNIQYF; cdr3_nt: TGTGCCAGCAGCTTGGCTAGCGGTTTAGCCAAAAACATTCAGTACTTC
v_call: TRBV6-1; clone_size: NA; j_call: TRBJ2-7; d_call: NA; cdr3_aa: CASIEGPHIEQYF; cdr3_nt: TGTGCCAGCATCGAAGGGCCCCACATAGAGCAGTACTTC
v_call: TRBV12-3/TRBV12-4; clone_size: NA; j_call: TRBJ1-1; d_call: TRBD1; cdr3_aa: CASSPGGRTGSPEAFF; cdr3_nt: TGTGCCAGCAGTCCGGGAGGCAGGACAGGGTCGCCTGAAGCTTTCTTT
v_call: TRBV7-9; clone_size: few; j_call: TRBJ1-2; d_call: TRBD1; cdr3_aa: CASSLAGQGRDYGYTF; cdr3_nt: TGTGCCAGCAGCTTAGCCGGACAGGGAAGAGACTATGGCTACACCTTC
v_call: TRBV2; clone_size: few; j_call: TRBJ2-7; d_call: NA; cdr3_aa: CASRKRWEQYF; cdr3_nt: TGTGCCAGCAGGAAAAGGTGGGAGCAGTACTTC
v_call: TRBV10-2; clone_size: NA; j_call: TRBJ2-5; d_call: TRBD2; cdr3_aa: CASCGTSGFQETQYF; cdr3_nt: TGCGCCAGCTGCGGGACTAGCGGGTTCCAAGAGACCCAGTACTTC